This TCR beta chain was observed in a study of OX40 agonist ivuxolimab in advanced cancers. The CDR3 spans 16 residues. V was cut by 5 bases and J by 5 bases, with 19 bases left in between. Germline V gene lookup returns CDR1 MRHNA and CDR2 SNTAGT. Only in-frame clones appear in the TCRdb table, and some are missing; sequencing was by immunoSEQ multiplex PCR. The data contain 50,000 or so clones, around nine tenths of them singletons. Sequencing used CD4+ or CD8+ T cells sorted from blood, obtained in a trial of the OX40 agonist ivuxolimab. This receptor was obtained from an adult with an advanced solid tumor such as melanoma, head and neck, liver or kidney cancer. The rearrangement joins TRBV6-4 to TRBJ2-1; possibly TRBD2 for D (6 bases). CDR3 nucleotides: TGTGCCAGCAGTATCGGGGGAGTTGGCTTAAACAATGAGCAGTTCTTC. Translating gives CASSIGGVGLNNEQFF.